The rows below give T cell receptor beta chains drawn from one sample of a study of blood T cell repertoires in COVID-19. The assay was immunoSEQ multiplex PCR, and TCRdb's table has in-frame clones only and misses some. The sample consists of under 300,000 clones, approximately 80% of them appearing once. Sequencing was carried out using peripheral blood. The receptor source for this set is a man aged 25-40 years who had recovered from COVID-19. Each CDR3 is given with its conserved first and last residue. A D gene is named only where the DNA matches it firmly. Clone size is stated in some rows and not others, as once, few, many or a class when expanded.

NA	TRBJ2-7	NA	14	TRBV7-9	CASSFTGREHEQYF	TGTGCCAGCAGCTTCACAGGGAGAGAGCACGAGCAGTACTTC
once	TRBJ2-3	NA	14	TRBV9	CASSPPPGWDTQYF	TGTGCCAGCAGCCCCCCCCCGGGGTGGGATACGCAGTATTTT
NA	TRBJ2-5	NA	16	TRBV11-2	CASSLVKGRGAETQYF	TGTGCCAGCAGCTTAGTTAAGGGACGGGGGGCAGAGACCCAGTACTTC
NA	TRBJ2-3	NA	16	TRBV7-2	CASSWQRYGSTDTQYF	TGTGCCAGCAGCTGGCAGCGATACGGTAGCACAGATACGCAGTATTTT
NA	TRBJ2-3	TRBD2	17	TRBV5-1	CASSLTGGRFPPDTQYF	TGCGCCAGCAGCTTGACGGGGGGGCGTTTTCCCCCAGATACGCAGTATTTT
few	TRBJ2-7	TRBD1	13	TRBV7-9	CASSSKGAREQYF	TGTGCCAGCAGCTCAAAGGGGGCCCGGGAGCAGTACTTC
NA	TRBJ2-7	NA	14	TRBV2	CATALGSSSYEQYF	TGTGCCACCGCACTCGGGAGTAGCTCCTACGAGCAGTACTTC
NA	TRBJ2-2	TRBD1	17	TRBV5-1	CASSRKRQGAGTGELFF	TGCGCCAGCAGCCGCAAAAGACAGGGGGCGGGGACCGGGGAGCTGTTTTTT
NA	TRBJ2-1	TRBD2	15	TRBV9	CASSGTSGGAHEQFF	TGTGCCAGCAGCGGGACTAGCGGGGGGGCGCATGAGCAGTTCTTC
NA	TRBJ2-1	TRBD1	15	TRBV15	CATSRGQGASGEQFF	TGTGCCACCAGCAGAGGACAGGGGGCATCTGGTGAGCAGTTCTTC
few	TRBJ1-4	TRBD1	12	TRBV6-5	CASRQGDEKLFF	TGTGCCAGTCGACAGGGGGATGAAAAACTGTTTTTT
once	TRBJ2-7	NA	12	TRBV10-3	CAIGARTYEQYF	TGTGCCATCGGGGCTCGTACCTACGAGCAGTACTTC
NA	TRBJ2-5	TRBD1	15	TRBV5-1	CASSLARTGTETQYF	TGCGCCAGCAGCCTCGCCCGGACAGGGACGGAGACCCAGTACTTC
NA	TRBJ2-2	NA	14	TRBV7-9	CASSLDSGSGELFF	TGTGCCAGCAGCTTAGATTCAGGCTCCGGGGAGCTGTTTTTT
NA	TRBJ1-3	NA	14	TRBV3-1/TRBV3-2	CASSQRGELGAIYF	TGTGCCAGCAGCCAACGGGGGGAACTTGGCGCCATATATTTT
NA	TRBJ2-7	NA	13	TRBV7-3	CASSLTQQYEQYF	TGTGCCAGCAGCTTAACACAGCAATACGAGCAGTACTTC
NA	TRBJ2-5	NA	14	TRBV5-1	CASSLARGKETQYF	TGCGCCAGCAGCTTGGCGAGAGGGAAAGAGACCCAGTACTTC
NA	TRBJ2-5	NA	13	TRBV5-1	CASSLRSGETQYF	TGCGCCAGCAGCTTGAGGAGCGGGGAGACCCAGTACTTC
NA	TRBJ1-2	TRBD1	17	TRBV5-6	CASSWGQGVDLSYGYTF	TGTGCCAGCAGCTGGGGACAGGGGGTCGATCTTAGCTATGGCTACACCTTC
NA	TRBJ1-1	NA	13	TRBV27	CASSAGGGTEAFF	TGTGCCAGCAGCGCGGGGGGGGGCACTGAAGCTTTCTTT
NA	TRBJ1-2	NA	13	TRBV14	CASSHFVGFGYTF	TGTGCCAGCAGCCATTTTGTGGGCTTCGGCTACACCTTC
NA	TRBJ2-3	NA	16	TRBV18	CASSGTRATSTDTQYF	TGTGCCAGCTCGGGGACAAGAGCGACTAGCACAGATACGCAGTATTTT
NA	TRBJ2-3	NA	13	TRBV12-5	CASVPPGTDTQYF	TGTGCTAGTGTCCCTCCGGGCACAGATACGCAGTATTTT
NA	TRBJ1-2	TRBD1	16	TRBV19	CASSIQGDAAFYGYTF	TGTGCCAGTAGTATTCAGGGGGACGCGGCCTTCTATGGCTACACCTTC
NA	TRBJ1-5	NA	15	TRBV19	CASSAGSYSNQPQHF	TGTGCCAGTAGTGCAGGATCATATAGCAATCAGCCCCAGCATTTT
NA	TRBJ2-1	TRBD2	11	TRBV20-1	CSASPGGEQFF	TGCAGTGCTAGCCCGGGAGGTGAGCAGTTCTTC
once	TRBJ1-2	TRBD1	13	TRBV19	CASSSGQEDGYTF	TGTGCCAGTAGTTCCGGACAGGAGGACGGCTACACCTTC
NA	TRBJ1-2	TRBD1	14	TRBV5-4	CASSSGTGNYGYTF	TGTGCCAGCAGTTCCGGGACAGGGAACTATGGCTACACCTTC
NA	TRBJ1-2	NA	12	TRBV6-5	CATGESVYGYTF	TGTGCCACAGGGGAATCCGTCTATGGCTACACCTTC
NA	TRBJ1-2	TRBD1	14	TRBV5-8	CASRTDREGYGYTF	TGTGCCAGCAGGACGGACAGGGAAGGATATGGCTACACCTTC
NA	TRBJ2-1	TRBD1	14	TRBV5-1	CASSLQTGGGEQFF	TGCGCCAGCAGCTTGCAAACAGGGGGTGGGGAGCAGTTCTTC
NA	TRBJ2-3	NA	12	TRBV5-1	CASRGAADTQYF	TGCGCCAGCAGGGGGGCGGCAGATACGCAGTATTTT
NA	TRBJ1-1	TRBD1	14	TRBV19	CASSSDRFGTEAFF	TGTGCCAGTAGTTCGGACAGGTTCGGCACTGAAGCTTTCTTT
once	TRBJ1-1	NA	11	TRBV2	CASMGRTEAFF	TGTGCCAGCATGGGGCGCACTGAAGCTTTCTTT
NA	TRBJ1-4	NA	15	TRBV28	CASSMGGGRLEKLFF	TGTGCCAGCAGTATGGGAGGGGGTAGGTTGGAAAAACTGTTTTTT
NA	TRBJ1-2	NA	15	TRBV10-2	CASSDRRTANYGYTF	TGCGCCAGCAGCGATAGAAGGACAGCGAACTATGGCTACACCTTC
NA	TRBJ1-6	TRBD1	13	TRBV12-3/TRBV12-4	CASKQGYNSPLHF	TGTGCCAGCAAACAGGGGTATAATTCACCCCTCCACTTT
NA	TRBJ2-1	NA	13	TRBV5-4	CASSLEERYEQFF	TGTGCCAGCAGCTTGGAAGAGCGGTATGAGCAGTTCTTC
NA	TRBJ2-5	TRBD2	15	TRBV19	CASSSSGGLQETQYF	TGTGCCAGTAGTAGTAGCGGGGGTCTACAAGAGACCCAGTACTTC
NA	TRBJ2-5	NA	13	TRBV7-3	CASSLNREETQYF	TGTGCCAGCAGCTTAAACCGAGAAGAGACCCAGTACTTC
NA	TRBJ2-1	NA	14	TRBV29-1	CSAPDRRGRNEQFF	TGCAGCGCACCTGATCGGCGGGGCCGAAATGAGCAGTTCTTC
NA	TRBJ2-1	TRBD1	17	TRBV4-1	CASSQDSPGQGKDEQFF	TGCGCCAGCAGCCAAGACAGTCCGGGACAGGGTAAAGATGAGCAGTTCTTC
NA	TRBJ1-1	NA	12	TRBV3-1/TRBV3-2	CASSSGLSEAFF	TGTGCCAGCAGCTCGGGACTCTCCGAAGCTTTCTTT
NA	TRBJ1-2	NA	16	TRBV6-5	CASSYWGVPYNYGYTF	TGTGCCAGCAGTTACTGGGGGGTTCCTTATAACTATGGCTACACCTTC
NA	TRBJ2-2	NA	15	TRBV5-1	CASSWQTANTGELFF	TGCGCCAGCAGCTGGCAGACAGCAAACACCGGGGAGCTGTTTTTT